This TCR beta chain stems from a study of cytomegalovirus exposure and HLA in healthy donors. V lost 4 bases and J lost 0, with 17 bases in between. CDR1 and CDR2 from the germline V gene are SGHRS and YFSETQ. The CDR3 spans 16 residues. 60 Vbeta and 13 Jbeta primers were used in PCR. Sequencing was performed with immunoSEQ multiplex PCR; in TCRdb, only in-frame clones are kept and a portion is missing. The table lists around 150,000 clones, about 75% of them singletons. The rearrangement joins TRBV5-1 to TRBJ2-7, with D possibly matching TRBD1 (5 bases). The material sequenced was PBMCs. The sequence was obtained from a woman aged 45-65 years in good health and CMV-seropositive. The CDR3 DNA follows: TGCGCCAGCAGCCCCGACCCCCAGGGCAGCTCCTACGAGCAGTACTTC. This sequence encodes CASSPDPQGSSYEQYF.